This is a list of T cell receptor beta chains from one sample in a study of blood T cell repertoires in COVID-19. Assay: immunoSEQ multiplex PCR; the TCRdb copy retains only in-frame clones and omits some. The data contain under 250,000 clones, 70% to 90% of them singletons. Sequencing used PBMCs or T cells enriched from blood (not recorded which). These receptors came from a woman between 50 and 59 years old with acute COVID-19. CDR3s leave out the opening cysteine and the closing phenylalanine or tryptophan. Rows may omit the clone size; those that give it use once, few, many or a size class.

j_gene,v_gene,abundance,CDR3aa
TRBJ2-2,TRBV5-8,.,ASSLGDTNTGELF
TRBJ1-1,TRBV5-1,.,ASSFDRGRPEAF
TRBJ2-3,TRBV5-1,.,ASSTGLLEPTDTQY
TRBJ1-2,TRBV7-2,.,ASSFGQDYGYT
TRBJ1-2,TRBV5-1,.,ASSLEPDRLHYGYT
TRBJ1-2,TRBV5-1,.,ASSLDLGTGGRT
TRBJ1-5,TRBV6-5,.,ASTPSRAANQPQH
TRBJ2-3,TRBV29-1,.,SVEQQGASAQY
TRBJ1-3,TRBV11-2,.,ASSVQGGNTIY
TRBJ1-5,TRBV30,.,AWSVLTGLDNQPQH
TRBJ1-2,TRBV30,.,AWRTGTNYGYT
TRBJ1-6,TRBV6-5,.,ASSLNGEGRPPLH
TRBJ2-5,TRBV27,few,ASGRGRETQY
TRBJ1-3,TRBV6-2/TRBV6-3,.,ASCLLSGNTIY
TRBJ1-1,TRBV29-1,.,SVELLRGLGEAF
TRBJ1-1,TRBV5-4,.,ASSFRREVNNTEAF
TRBJ1-1,TRBV5-1,.,ASSLGGGNTEAF
TRBJ1-2,TRBV9,.,ASSVGGSLNGYT
TRBJ1-1,TRBV25-1,.,ASSENMNTEAF
TRBJ1-2,TRBV27,.,ASSFFWTGGDYGYT
TRBJ1-2,TRBV7-9,.,ASSEGAIEGYT
TRBJ2-7,TRBV29-1,few,SAGGLPRNEQY
TRBJ1-2,TRBV7-8,.,ASRRSGTGHGYT
TRBJ1-5,TRBV28,.,ASSSTGAGQPQH
TRBJ2-2,TRBV25-1,.,ASSPQEGFGTGELF
TRBJ2-7,TRBV19,.,ASSIRGFSYEQY
TRBJ2-7,TRBV19,.,ATRDRGRIEQY